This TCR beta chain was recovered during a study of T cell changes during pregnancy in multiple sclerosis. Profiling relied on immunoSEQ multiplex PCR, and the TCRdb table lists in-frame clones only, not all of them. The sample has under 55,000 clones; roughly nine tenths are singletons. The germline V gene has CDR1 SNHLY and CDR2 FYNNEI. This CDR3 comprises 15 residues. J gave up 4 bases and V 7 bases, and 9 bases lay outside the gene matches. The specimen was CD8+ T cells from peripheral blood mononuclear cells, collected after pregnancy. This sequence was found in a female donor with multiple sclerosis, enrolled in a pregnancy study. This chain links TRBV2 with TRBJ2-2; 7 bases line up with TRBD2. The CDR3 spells CASTGGWVSTGELFF. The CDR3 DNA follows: TGTGCCAGCACCGGGGGGTGGGTGAGCACCGGGGAGCTGTTTTTT.